This is a list of T cell receptor beta chains from one sample in a study of early T cells in non-severe SARS-CoV-2 infection. TCRdb called the 5' RACE reads again in MiXCR, with one record for every CDR3 protein. The table lists around 31,000 distinct CDR3 sequences, under 10% of them singletons. The specimen was whole blood. The source is an adult who was a healthcare worker with PCR-confirmed SARS-CoV-2 infection or an uninfected control (not recorded which). The CDR3 runs from the conserved cysteine through the conserved F or W. Fields, in order: J gene, clone size, D gene, V gene, CDR3 DNA, CDR3 protein. The D gene is left open where the match is weak. The size of a clone is reported for some rows only, either as once, few or many, or as a class for expanded clones.

>TRBJ2-5|.|.|TRBV2
TGTGCCAGCAGCCCCGGACTGTTCAGAGAGACCCAGTACTTC
CASSPGLFRETQYF
>TRBJ1-1|many|.|TRBV6-1
TGTGCCAGCAGAGGCTTAGGGGCGATGAACACTGAAGCTTTCTTT
CASRGLGAMNTEAFF
>TRBJ2-4|many|TRBD1|TRBV2
TGTGCCAGCAGCGGGGAGGGACAGGGTCTGAGCATTCAGTACTTC
CASSGEGQGLSIQYF
>TRBJ2-2|.|.|TRBV12-3/TRBV12-4
TGTGCCAGCGGGAAGGGAAACACCGGGGAGCTGTTTTTT
CASGKGNTGELFF
>TRBJ2-3|.|.|TRBV7-2
TGTGCCAGCAGCTTTGTTTCCAACACAGATACGCAGTATTTT
CASSFVSNTDTQYF
>TRBJ2-1|few|TRBD1|TRBV10-1
TGCGCCAGCAGTATCAGGGGGACGTACAATGAGCAGTTCTTC
CASSIRGTYNEQFF
>TRBJ1-5|many|.|TRBV7-2
TGTGCCAGCAGCACCCGCGGGGGAAGCAATCAGCCCCAGCATTTT
CASSTRGGSNQPQHF
>TRBJ2-3|.|TRBD1|TRBV12-3/TRBV12-4
TGTGCCAGCAGACCCGGGACAGGGGCCCTTAATACGCAGTATTTT
CASRPGTGALNTQYF
>TRBJ2-1|many|TRBD1|TRBV6-2/TRBV6-3
TGTGCCAGCAGTTACTCGAAGGGCAGGGGGACCTACAATGAGCAGTTCTTC
CASSYSKGRGTYNEQFF
>TRBJ2-3|many|TRBD2|TRBV27
TGTGCCAGCAGTATTAAGAGCGGGGCGAACACAGATACGCAGTATTTT
CASSIKSGANTDTQYF
>TRBJ1-2|.|TRBD1|TRBV7-2
TGTGCCAGCAGCTTAGGATCACCGGGACAGGGCTATGGCTACACCTTC
CASSLGSPGQGYGYTF
>TRBJ2-7|.|.|TRBV3-1
TGTGCCAGCAGCCAGGGACCATCATCCTACGAGCAGTACTTC
CASSQGPSSYEQYF
>TRBJ2-3|few|.|TRBV5-1
TGCGCCAGCAGCTCGAATCGGGGGCCAGATACGCAGTATTTT
CASSSNRGPDTQYF
>TRBJ2-3|many|.|TRBV20-1
TGCAGTGCTAGAGATCCTAGTTCTGATACGCAGTATTTT
CSARDPSSDTQYF
>TRBJ1-1|many|.|TRBV18
TGTGCCAGCCTCTACGGGCCGAACACTGAAGCTTTCTTT
CASLYGPNTEAFF
>TRBJ2-1|.|TRBD2|TRBV6-5
TGTGCCAGCAGCTCCCCTTCTAGCGGGGGCTACAATGAGCAGTTCTTC
CASSSPSSGGYNEQFF
>TRBJ2-3|few|.|TRBV6-2/TRBV6-3
TGTGCCAGCAGCCGCGGGGTCCCCCGGGCAGATACGCAGTATTTT
CASSRGVPRADTQYF
>TRBJ1-1|many|TRBD1|TRBV5-5
TGTGCCAGCAGCTACGGACAGGGGGGAATTGAAGCTTTCTTT
CASSYGQGGIEAFF
>TRBJ1-2|many|.|TRBV7-6
TGTGCCAGCAGCTTAGAGGCAGGGATCCCCAACTATGGCTACACCTTC
CASSLEAGIPNYGYTF
>TRBJ1-4|few|.|TRBV6-2/TRBV6-3
TGTGCCAGCTGGAGTATCCTCAACGTAAATGAAAAACTGTTTTTT
CASWSILNVNEKLFF
>TRBJ1-4|.|.|TRBV5-4
TGTGCCAGCAGCTTGGGGGTTGTTGATAATGAAAAACTGTTTTTT
CASSLGVVDNEKLFF
>TRBJ2-6|many|.|TRBV14
TGTGCCAGCAGCCAAGAGTTCGGCCCTCCAGGGGCCAACGTCCTGACTTTC
CASSQEFGPPGANVLTF
>TRBJ2-1|.|TRBD2|TRBV5-5
TGTGCCAGCAGCCCACGACTAGCGGGGGACTACAATGAGCAGTTCTTC
CASSPRLAGDYNEQFF
>TRBJ1-1|many|.|TRBV5-1
TGCGCCAGCAGCTTGGTGACGGGGGAAGCTGAAGCTTTCTTT
CASSLVTGEAEAFF
>TRBJ1-5|many|.|TRBV7-6
TGTGCCAGCAGCTTTGCCGGTGATCAGCCCCAGCATTTT
CASSFAGDQPQHF
>TRBJ2-4|.|TRBD1|TRBV11-2
TGTGCCAGCAGCTTAGATCGGGACAGAAACATTCAGTACTTC
CASSLDRDRNIQYF
>TRBJ2-4|.|.|TRBV20-1
TGCAGCTCGCCGGGAGCCCTAGCCAAAAACATTCAGTACTTC
CSSPGALAKNIQYF
>TRBJ2-3|.|.|TRBV29-1
TGCAGCGGGAACAGGGACCCAGATACGCAGTATTTT
CSGNRDPDTQYF
>TRBJ2-1|medium-sized|TRBD2|TRBV7-8
TGTGCCAGCAGCCCCAGGGGACTAGCGGGGTACAATGAGCAGTTCTTC
CASSPRGLAGYNEQFF
>TRBJ1-1|many|.|TRBV29-1
TGCAGCGTTCCAGTCGGCCCACAGAGCCTGAACACTGAAGCTTTCTTT
CSVPVGPQSLNTEAFF
>TRBJ2-5|few|TRBD2|TRBV20-1
TGCAGTGCTTATAGCGGGGGGGAAGAGACCCAGTACTTC
CSAYSGGEETQYF